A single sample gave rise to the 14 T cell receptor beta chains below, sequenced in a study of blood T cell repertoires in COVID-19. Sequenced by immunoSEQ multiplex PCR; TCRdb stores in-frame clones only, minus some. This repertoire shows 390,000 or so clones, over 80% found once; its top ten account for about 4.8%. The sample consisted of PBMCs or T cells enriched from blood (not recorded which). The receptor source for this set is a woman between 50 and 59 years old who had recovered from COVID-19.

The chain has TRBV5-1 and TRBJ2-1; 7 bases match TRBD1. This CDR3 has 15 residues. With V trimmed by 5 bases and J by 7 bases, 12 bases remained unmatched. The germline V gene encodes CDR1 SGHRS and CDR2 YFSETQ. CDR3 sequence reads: CASSTGQRWLNEQFF. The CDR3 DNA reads TGCGCCAGCAGTACGGGACAGAGATGGTTGAATGAGCAGTTCTTC.

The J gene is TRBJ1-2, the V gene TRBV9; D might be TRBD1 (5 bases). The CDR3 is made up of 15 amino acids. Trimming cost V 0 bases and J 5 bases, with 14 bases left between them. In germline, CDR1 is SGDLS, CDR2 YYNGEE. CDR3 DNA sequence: TGTGCCAGCAGCGTAGCTGGGGCATTGTCTTATGGCTACACCTTC. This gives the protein CASSVAGALSYGYTF.

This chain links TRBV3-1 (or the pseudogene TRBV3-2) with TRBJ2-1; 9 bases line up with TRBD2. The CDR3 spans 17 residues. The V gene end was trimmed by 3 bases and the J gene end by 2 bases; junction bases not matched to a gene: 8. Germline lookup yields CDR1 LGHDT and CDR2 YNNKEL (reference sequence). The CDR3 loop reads CASSHTPSGVTYNEQFF. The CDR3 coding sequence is TGTGCCAGCAGCCACACACCTAGCGGGGTGACCTACAATGAGCAGTTCTTC.

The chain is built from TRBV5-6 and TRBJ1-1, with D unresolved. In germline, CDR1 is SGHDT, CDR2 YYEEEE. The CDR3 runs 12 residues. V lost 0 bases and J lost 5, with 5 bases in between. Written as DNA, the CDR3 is TGTGCCAGCAGCTTGGCCTATACTGAAGCTTTCTTT. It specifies CASSLAYTEAFF.

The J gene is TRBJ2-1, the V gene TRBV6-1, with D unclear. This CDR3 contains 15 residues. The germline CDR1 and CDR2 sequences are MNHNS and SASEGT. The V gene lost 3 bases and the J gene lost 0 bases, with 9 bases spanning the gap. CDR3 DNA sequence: TGTGCCAGCAGTGACGACCGGAGCTCCTACAATGAGCAGTTCTTC. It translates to CASSDDRSSYNEQFF.

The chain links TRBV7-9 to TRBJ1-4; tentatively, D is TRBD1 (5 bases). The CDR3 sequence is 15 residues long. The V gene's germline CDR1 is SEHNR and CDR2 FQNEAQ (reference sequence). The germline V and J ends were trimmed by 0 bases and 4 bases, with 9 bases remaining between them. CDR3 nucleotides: TGTGCCAGCAGCTTAGCGGCCCAGGGTAATGAAAAACTGTTTTTT. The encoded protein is CASSLAAQGNEKLFF.

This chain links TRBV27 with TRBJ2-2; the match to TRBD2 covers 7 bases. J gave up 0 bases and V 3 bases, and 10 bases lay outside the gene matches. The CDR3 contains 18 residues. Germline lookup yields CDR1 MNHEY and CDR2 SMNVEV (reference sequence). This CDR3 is CASSFGGSSGANTGELFF. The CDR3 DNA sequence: TGTGCCAGCAGTTTTGGTGGTTCAAGCGGGGCGAACACCGGGGAGCTGTTTTTT.

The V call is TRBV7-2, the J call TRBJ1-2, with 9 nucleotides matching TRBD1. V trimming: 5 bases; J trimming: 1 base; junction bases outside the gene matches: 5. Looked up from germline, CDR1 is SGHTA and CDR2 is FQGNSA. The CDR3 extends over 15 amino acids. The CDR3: CASSLGQGVNYGYTF. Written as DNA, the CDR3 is TGTGCCAGCAGCCTGGGACAGGGAGTTAACTATGGCTACACCTTC. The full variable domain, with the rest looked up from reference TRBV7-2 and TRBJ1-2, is GAGVSQSPSNKVTEKGKDVELRCDPISGHTALYWYRQSLGQGLEFLIYFQGNSAPDKSGLPSDRFSAERTGGSVSTLTIQRTQQEDSAVYLCASSLGQGVNYGYTFGSGTRLTVV.

CDR3 nucleotides: TGTGCCAGCAGCCCGACTAGCGGAAACATTCAGTACTTC. The encoded protein is CASSPTSGNIQYF. V usage is TRBV9 and J usage is TRBJ2-4; TRBD2 agrees at 9 bases. The germline V gene has CDR1 SGDLS and CDR2 YYNGEE. This CDR3 is 13 amino acids long. The ends lost 4 bases at V and 6 bases at J; junction bases unmatched: 2.

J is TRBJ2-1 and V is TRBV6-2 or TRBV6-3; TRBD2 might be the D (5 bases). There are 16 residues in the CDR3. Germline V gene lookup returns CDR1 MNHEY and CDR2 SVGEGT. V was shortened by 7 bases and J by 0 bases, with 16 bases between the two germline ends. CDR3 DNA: TGTGCCAGCAACCCCGGACTCCCGAGCTCCTACAATGAGCAGTTCTTC. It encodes CASNPGLPSSYNEQFF.

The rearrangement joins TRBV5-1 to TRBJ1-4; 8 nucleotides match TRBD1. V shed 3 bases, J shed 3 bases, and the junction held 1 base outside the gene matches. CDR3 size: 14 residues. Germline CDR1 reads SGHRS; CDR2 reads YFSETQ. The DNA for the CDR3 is TGCGCCAGCAGCTCGACAGGGGCTAATGAAAAACTGTTTTTT. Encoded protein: CASSSTGANEKLFF. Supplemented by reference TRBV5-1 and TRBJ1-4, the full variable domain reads KAGVTQTPRYLIKTRGQQVTLSCSPISGHRSVSWYQQTPGQGLQFLFEYFSETQRNKGNFPGRFSGRQFSNSRSEMNVSTLELGDSALYLCASSSTGANEKLFFGSGTQLSVL.

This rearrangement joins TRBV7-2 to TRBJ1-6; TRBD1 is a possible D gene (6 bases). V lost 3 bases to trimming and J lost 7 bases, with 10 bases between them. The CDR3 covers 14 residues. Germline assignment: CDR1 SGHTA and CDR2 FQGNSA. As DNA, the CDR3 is TGTGCCAGCAGCTTTGGACAGAGGAATTCACCCCTCCACTTT. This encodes CASSFGQRNSPLHF.

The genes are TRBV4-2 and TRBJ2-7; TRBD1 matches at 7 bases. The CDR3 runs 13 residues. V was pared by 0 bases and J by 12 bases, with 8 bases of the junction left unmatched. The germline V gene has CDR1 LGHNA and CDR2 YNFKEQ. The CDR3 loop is CASSQDPQTGTYF. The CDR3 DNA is TGTGCCAGCAGCCAAGATCCCCAGACAGGGACGTACTTC.

The CDR3 here is CASSLVSAYEQYF. Here the CDR3 DNA reads TGTGCCAGCAGTTTGGTCAGCGCCTACGAGCAGTACTTC. The chain carries TRBV6-5 and TRBJ2-7; D is unclear. Germline lookup yields CDR1 MNHEY and CDR2 SVGAGI. V dropped 4 bases and J dropped 2 bases, with 9 bases sitting between them. The CDR3 covers 13 residues.